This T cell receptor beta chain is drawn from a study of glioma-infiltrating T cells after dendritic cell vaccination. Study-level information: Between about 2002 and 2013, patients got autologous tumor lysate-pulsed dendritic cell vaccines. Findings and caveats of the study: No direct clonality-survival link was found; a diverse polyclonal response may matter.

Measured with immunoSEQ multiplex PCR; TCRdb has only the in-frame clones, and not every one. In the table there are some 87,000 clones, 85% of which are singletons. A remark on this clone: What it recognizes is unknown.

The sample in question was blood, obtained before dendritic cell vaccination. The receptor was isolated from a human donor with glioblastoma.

CDR3 residues: CAWSVRAGDTQYF. The CDR3, as DNA: TGTGCCTGGAGTGTACGGGCGGGAGATACGCAGTATTTT. The genes are TRBV30 and TRBJ2-3; tentatively, D is TRBD2 (5 bases). Trimming removed 0 bases from V and 5 bases from J, with 9 bases in between. The CDR3 is 13 amino acids. Per the germline V gene, CDR1 is GTSNPN and CDR2 is SVGIG (reference sequence).